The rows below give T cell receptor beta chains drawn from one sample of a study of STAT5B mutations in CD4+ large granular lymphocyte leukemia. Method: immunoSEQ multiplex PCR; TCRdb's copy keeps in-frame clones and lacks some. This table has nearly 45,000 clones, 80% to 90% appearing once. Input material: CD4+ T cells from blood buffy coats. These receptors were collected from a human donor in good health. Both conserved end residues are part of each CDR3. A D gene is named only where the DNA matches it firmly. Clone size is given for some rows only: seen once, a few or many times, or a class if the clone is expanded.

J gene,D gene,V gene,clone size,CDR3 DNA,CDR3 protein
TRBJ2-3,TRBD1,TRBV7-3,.,TGTGCCAGCAGGGGACAGGGGGCAGATACGCAGTATTTT,CASRGQGADTQYF
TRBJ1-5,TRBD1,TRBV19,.,TGTGCCAGTAGTATAACAGGGGCAGGGGGCAATCAGCCCCAGCATTTT,CASSITGAGGNQPQHF
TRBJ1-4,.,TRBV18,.,TGTGCCAGCTCAGTGGGTGAGGGGAACGGTGAAAAACTGTTTTTT,CASSVGEGNGEKLFF
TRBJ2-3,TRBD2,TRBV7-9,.,TGTGCCAGCAGCTCGGGACTAGCGGGAGTTAAAACAGATACGCAGTATTTT,CASSSGLAGVKTDTQYF
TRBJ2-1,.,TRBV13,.,TGTGCCAGCAGCCCTCGACGCGGAAGCCGCAATGAGCAGTTCTTC,CASSPRRGSRNEQFF
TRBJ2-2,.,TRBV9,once,TGTGCCAGCACTCGGGGTTCGAACACCGGGGAGCTGTTTTTT,CASTRGSNTGELFF
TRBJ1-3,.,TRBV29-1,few,TGCAGCGTTTTGCACGGGCAGGGGTTCGCCCGAGGGGGAAACACCATATATTTT,CSVLHGQGFARGGNTIYF
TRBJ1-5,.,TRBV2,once,TGTGCCAGCGAGGGCATTAATAGCAATCAGCCCCAGCATTTT,CASEGINSNQPQHF
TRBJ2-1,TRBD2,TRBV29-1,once,TGCAGCGTTCTCCCCATCTTCCCGGGACTAGCGGAAGACGAGCAGTTCTTC,CSVLPIFPGLAEDEQFF
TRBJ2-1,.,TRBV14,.,TGTGCCAGCAGCCCCAACAGGGATGGCTTCGAATTCTTC,CASSPNRDGFEFF
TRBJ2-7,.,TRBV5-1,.,TGCGCCAGCAGCTCCTCACCGGGACCGCTATACGAGCAGTACTTC,CASSSSPGPLYEQYF
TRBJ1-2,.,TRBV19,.,TGTGCCAGTAGTATCGGCACTAACTATGGCTACACCTTC,CASSIGTNYGYTF
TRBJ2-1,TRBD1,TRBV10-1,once,TGCGCCAGCAGTTACCTCCGGGACAGGGGGCTTAATGAGCAGTTCTTC,CASSYLRDRGLNEQFF
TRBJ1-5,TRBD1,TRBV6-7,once,TGTGCCAGCAGACCTCCGGACAGGACCTATAACAATCAGCCCCAGCATTTT,CASRPPDRTYNNQPQHF
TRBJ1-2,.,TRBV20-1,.,TGCAGTGCGGGGGGCAACTATGGCTACACCTTC,CSAGGNYGYTF
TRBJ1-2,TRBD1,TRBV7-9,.,TGTGCCAGCAGCTTACAAATAGGGACAGGGAGCTATGGCTACACCTTC,CASSLQIGTGSYGYTF
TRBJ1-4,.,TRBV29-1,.,TGCAGCGCCCAGCCACTGGAGGGGGAAAAACTGTTTTTT,CSAQPLEGEKLFF
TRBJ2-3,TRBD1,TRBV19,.,TGTGCCAGTAGTCACAGGGGTATGAGCACAGATACGCAGTATTTT,CASSHRGMSTDTQYF
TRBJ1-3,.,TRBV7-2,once,TGTGCCAGCAGTTCGAACGTAGGGAACACCATATATTTT,CASSSNVGNTIYF
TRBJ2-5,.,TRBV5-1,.,TGCGCCAGCCAGACGGGGCGGGACCAAGAGACCCAGTACTTC,CASQTGRDQETQYF
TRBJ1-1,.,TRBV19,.,TGTGCCACCTCAGATCCGGGGATGAACACTGAAGCTTTCTTT,CATSDPGMNTEAFF
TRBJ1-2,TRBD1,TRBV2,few,TGTGCCAGCAGTGTAATGGCAGGGGGCGGGTATGGCTACACCTTC,CASSVMAGGGYGYTF